The rows below give T cell receptor beta chains drawn from one sample of a study of blood T cell repertoires in COVID-19. Measured with immunoSEQ multiplex PCR; TCRdb has only the in-frame clones, and not every one. The table records 75,000 to 95,000 clones, 84% of them present only once. The sample comprised peripheral blood. These receptor sequences come from a man aged 60-69 years with acute or convalescent COVID-19. CDR3s include the opening cysteine and the closing phenylalanine or tryptophan. D genes are given only for firm matches. Clone size appears in some rows only: once, few, many, or a class for an expanded clone.

V gene	clone size	D gene	J gene	CDR3 DNA	CDR3 protein
TRBV9	.	.	TRBJ1-6	TGTGCCAGCAGCGTAGCTCCAGGGGCCAAGAATTCACCCCTCCACTTT	CASSVAPGAKNSPLHF
TRBV2	.	.	TRBJ1-3	TGTGCCAGCACCCCCATAGCCGGTGCTGGAAACACCATATATTTT	CASTPIAGAGNTIYF
TRBV6-5	.	TRBD1	TRBJ2-1	TGTGCCAGCACCCGGGACAGGGGGAAATTTAATGAGCAGTTCTTC	CASTRDRGKFNEQFF
TRBV2	.	TRBD1	TRBJ1-2	TGTGCCACCCGGGACAGGGGAAACTATGGCTACACCTTC	CATRDRGNYGYTF
TRBV7-7	.	.	TRBJ1-1	TGTGCTAGCAGCTTAGCGGGGGAGGCTGAAGCTTTCTTT	CASSLAGEAEAFF
TRBV6-2/TRBV6-3	.	.	TRBJ1-5	TGTGCCAGCAGTTACCCCCAGGGTTACAATCAGCCCCAGCATTTT	CASSYPQGYNQPQHF
TRBV11-2	.	TRBD1	TRBJ1-2	TGTGCCAGCAGCTTGGGACAGACTAACTATGGCTACACCTTC	CASSLGQTNYGYTF
TRBV28	.	TRBD1	TRBJ1-2	TGTGCCAGCAGTTTATCTGGACAGGGGCGCTCCTACCTCTATGGCTACACCTTC	CASSLSGQGRSYLYGYTF
TRBV7-2	.	.	TRBJ1-2	TGTGCCAGCAGCTTAGCTTCCGAGAACTATGGCTACACCTTC	CASSLASENYGYTF
TRBV5-1	.	TRBD1	TRBJ2-1	TGCGCCAGCAGCTTGAAGGGACAGGGTAACCTAGAGGAGCAGTTCTTC	CASSLKGQGNLEEQFF
TRBV5-1	.	TRBD1	TRBJ1-1	TGCGCCAGCAGCCGGAAGGGACAGGAGAACACTGAAGCTTTCTTT	CASSRKGQENTEAFF
TRBV19	.	TRBD1	TRBJ2-1	TGTGCCAGTAGTATGCTGGACAGGGGTCACAATGAGCAGTTCTTC	CASSMLDRGHNEQFF
TRBV28	.	.	TRBJ2-4	TGTGCCAGCAGTTTATGGAGTGGCCAGGGGAAAAACATTCAGTACTTC	CASSLWSGQGKNIQYF
TRBV5-1	.	.	TRBJ2-1	TGCGCCAGCAACACACAGTACAATGAGCAGTTCTTC	CASNTQYNEQFF
TRBV2	.	TRBD1	TRBJ1-2	TGTGCCAGCAGTGATTCACAGGGGCTAACCTATGGCTACACCTTC	CASSDSQGLTYGYTF
TRBV5-1	few	TRBD2	TRBJ2-1	TGCGCCAGCAGCTTGGCTAGCGGGGGGTTTGATGAGCAGTTCTTC	CASSLASGGFDEQFF
TRBV7-9	.	.	TRBJ2-3	TGTGCCAGCAGTTTTCCAGCGGGCGAGGGGAGAGATACGCAGTATTTT	CASSFPAGEGRDTQYF
TRBV4-1	.	.	TRBJ2-5	TGCGCCAGCAGCCAAGAGCACTTACAGGGGGGACTAATGACCCAGTACTTC	CASSQEHLQGGLMTQYF
TRBV4-2	few	.	TRBJ1-1	TGTGCCAGCAGCCAAGGGGCGCGCTCAATGTTGTACACTGAAGCTTTCTTT	CASSQGARSMLYTEAFF
TRBV6-5	.	TRBD1	TRBJ1-3	TGTGCCAGCAGTTTAGGGACAGGGCTCTCTGGAAACACCATATATTTT	CASSLGTGLSGNTIYF
TRBV7-8	.	TRBD2	TRBJ2-7	TGTGCCAGCAGCTTAGGGGCGAGCGGGGTCTCCTACGAGCAGTACTTC	CASSLGASGVSYEQYF
TRBV2	.	.	TRBJ1-3	TGTGCCAGCAGTGAATCAGGAGGCTCTGGAAACACCATATATTTT	CASSESGGSGNTIYF
TRBV7-2	.	TRBD1	TRBJ2-1	TGTGCCAGCAGCCTCAGGACAGGGGAGAATGAGCAGTTCTTC	CASSLRTGENEQFF
TRBV2	.	.	TRBJ2-3	TGTGCCAGCAGTGGGGCGGCAGGGCTTAGCACAGATACGCAGTATTTT	CASSGAAGLSTDTQYF
TRBV6-6	.	.	TRBJ1-1	TGTGCCAGCAGTGGACTAATGAACACTGAAGCTTTCTTT	CASSGLMNTEAFF
TRBV24-1	.	.	TRBJ1-2	TGTGCCACCAGTGATTTTAGGGGCGGCGGCTACACCTTC	CATSDFRGGGYTF
TRBV2	once	TRBD1	TRBJ1-5	TGTGCCAGCAGCGGGACAGGGGCTAGGCCCCAGCATTTT	CASSGTGARPQHF
TRBV2	once	TRBD1	TRBJ2-6	TGTGCCAGCCTCAGCTCCCCGCGACAGGGAACCGCGGAGGCCAACGTCCTGACTTTC	CASLSSPRQGTAEANVLTF
TRBV5-4	.	TRBD2	TRBJ2-3	TGTGCCAGCAGCTTGGTGAGCGGGGGGGCCTCAGATACGCAGTATTTT	CASSLVSGGASDTQYF
TRBV6-1	.	.	TRBJ1-2	TGTGCCAGCAGTGAAGCTTACCCTGGGCCTGGCTACACCTTC	CASSEAYPGPGYTF
TRBV18	.	.	TRBJ2-2	TGTGCCAGCTCAACGCAGACACGGACCGGGGAGCTGTTTTTT	CASSTQTRTGELFF